The 6 T cell receptor beta chains in this list originate from one sample, sequenced in a study of blood T cell repertoires in COVID-19. Measured with immunoSEQ multiplex PCR; TCRdb has only the in-frame clones, and not every one. This sample carries 100,000 or so clones, over 75% of them seen once, and the ten largest clones take 20% to 25%. The sample was peripheral blood. The origin of the receptors is an older man with active or convalescent COVID-19.

The chain uses TRBV6-5 and TRBJ2-1; 12 bases map to TRBD2. V shed 6 bases, J shed 7 bases, and the junction held 7 bases outside the gene matches. The CDR3 sequence is 15 residues long. Germline CDR1 reads MNHEY; CDR2 reads SVGAGI. CDR3 sequence: CASSPTSGSLNEQFF. The DNA of the CDR3 is TGTGCCAGCAGCCCGACTAGCGGGAGTCTTAATGAGCAGTTCTTC.

The V gene is TRBV6-5, the J gene TRBJ2-1, with D unclear. Germline values: CDR1 MNHEY, CDR2 SVGAGI. Trimming pared 6 bases from V and 7 bases from J, leaving 13 bases between. This CDR3 is 13 amino acids long. The CDR3 loop reads CASRSTLVNEQFF. CDR3 in DNA: TGTGCCAGCAGGTCCACTCTAGTAAATGAGCAGTTCTTC.

This chain uses TRBV7-8 with TRBJ2-3, with 10 nucleotides matching TRBD2. J lost 4 bases, V lost 5 bases, and 12 bases had no gene match. The CDR3 extends over 17 amino acids. Germline V lookup: CDR1 SGHVS, CDR2 FQNEAQ. The chain's CDR3 is CASSGGASGGWADTQYF. Here the CDR3 DNA reads TGTGCCAGCAGCGGCGGGGCTAGCGGGGGTTGGGCAGATACGCAGTATTTT.

The V and J genes are TRBV6-5 and TRBJ2-1; D remains ambiguous. Germline V lookup: CDR1 MNHEY, CDR2 SVGAGI. The CDR3 extends over 14 amino acids. Trimming removed 5 bases from V and 0 bases from J, with 8 bases in between. The CDR3 nucleotides read TGTGCCAGCAGTCCTACCGACTCCTACAATGAGCAGTTCTTC. Residues: CASSPTDSYNEQFF.

The gene calls are TRBV7-2 and TRBJ1-3, with D possibly matching TRBD1 (5 bases). The germline gives CDR1 SGHTA, CDR2 FQGNSA. V shed 8 bases and J shed 0 bases, with 14 bases lying between them. CDR3 length: 15 amino acids. The CDR3: CASSSQGYSGNTIYF. The CDR3 DNA reads as TGTGCCAGCTCCTCCCAGGGCTACTCTGGAAACACCATATATTTT.

The rearrangement uses TRBV24-1 and TRBJ2-7; unclear D gene. V was cut by 2 bases and J by 6 bases, with 7 bases left in between. The germline CDR1 and CDR2 sequences are KGHDR and SFDVKD. The CDR3 is 12 residues long. The chain's CDR3 is CATSDYGLEQYF. The CDR3 DNA sequence: TGTGCCACCAGTGATTATGGCCTCGAGCAGTACTTC.